The table lists the clone carrying this TCR beta chain with a few counts. What it recognizes is unknown. A minimum of 5 micrograms of total RNA was extracted per sample. Together with a sample-barcoded 5' primer, a J-beta primer mix was included in a second PCR lasting about 6 to 11 cycles. In TCRdb, the 5' RACE reads were re-called with MiXCR into one record per CDR3 protein. The data hold more than 800,000 distinct CDR3 sequences, with around 26% observed a single time. This entry is derived from a study of blood T cells in healthy people across ages. The CDR3 runs 13 residues. Losses at the gene ends were 7 bases for V and 6 bases for J; bases not matched to a gene: 6. Germline V CDR1 and CDR2: SNHLY, FYNNEI. The study's findings and limits: Roughly linearly, TCR beta diversity per million T cells fell as age increased. Aged donors had fewer naive CD4+ cells and lower diversity than long-lived donors.

The V gene is TRBV2, the J gene TRBJ1-5, with TRBD1 matching 7 bases. The clonotype comes from a woman aged 80 or over in good health. The sample taken for sequencing was blood. The CDR3 DNA follows: TGTGCCAGCAAGGCAGGGGGGGGTCAGCCCCAGCATTTT. Protein sequence: CASKAGGGQPQHF.